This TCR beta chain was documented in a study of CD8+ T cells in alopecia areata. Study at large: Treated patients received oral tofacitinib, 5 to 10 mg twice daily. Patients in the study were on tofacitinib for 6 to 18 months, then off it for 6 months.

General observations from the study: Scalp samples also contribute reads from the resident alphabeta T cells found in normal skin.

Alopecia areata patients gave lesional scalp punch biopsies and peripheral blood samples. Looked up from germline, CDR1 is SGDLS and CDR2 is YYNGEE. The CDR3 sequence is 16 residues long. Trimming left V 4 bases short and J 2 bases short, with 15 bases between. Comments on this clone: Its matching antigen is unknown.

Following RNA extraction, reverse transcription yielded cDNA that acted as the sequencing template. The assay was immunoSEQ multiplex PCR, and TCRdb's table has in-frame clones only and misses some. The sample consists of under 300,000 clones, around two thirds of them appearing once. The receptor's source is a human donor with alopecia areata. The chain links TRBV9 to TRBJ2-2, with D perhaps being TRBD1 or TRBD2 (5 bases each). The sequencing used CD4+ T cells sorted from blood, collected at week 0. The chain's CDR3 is CASSKWGTNNTGELFF. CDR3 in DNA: TGTGCCAGCAGCAAGTGGGGGACGAATAACACCGGGGAGCTGTTTTTT. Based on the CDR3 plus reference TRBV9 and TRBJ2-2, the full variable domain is DSGVTQTPKHLITATGQRVTLRCSPRSGDLSVYWYQQSLDQGLQFLIQYYNGEERAKGNILERFSAQQFPDLHSELNLSSLELGDSALYFCASSKWGTNNTGELFFGEGSRLTVL.